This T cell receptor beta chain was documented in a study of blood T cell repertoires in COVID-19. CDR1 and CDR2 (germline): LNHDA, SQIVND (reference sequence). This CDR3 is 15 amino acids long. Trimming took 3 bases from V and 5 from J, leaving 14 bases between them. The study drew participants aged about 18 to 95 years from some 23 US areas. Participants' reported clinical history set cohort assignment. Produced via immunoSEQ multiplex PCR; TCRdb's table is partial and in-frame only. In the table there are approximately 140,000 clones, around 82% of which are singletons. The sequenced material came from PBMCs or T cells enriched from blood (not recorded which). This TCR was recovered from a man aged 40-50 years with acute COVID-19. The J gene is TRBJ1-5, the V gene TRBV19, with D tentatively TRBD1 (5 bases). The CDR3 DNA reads TGTGCCAGTAGTATCCCGGGGTCGGGGGATCAGCCCCAGCATTTT. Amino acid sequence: CASSIPGSGDQPQHF.